This entry lists 15 T cell receptor beta chains sequenced from one sample in a study of blood T cell repertoires in COVID-19. Libraries were prepared by immunoSEQ multiplex PCR; TCRdb keeps only in-frame clonotypes and omits some of them. Of fewer than 250,000 clones in the sample, around 84% are singletons; the top ten hold over 9.5%. The sample consisted of peripheral blood. These receptors were taken from a woman of 80 years or more with COVID-19, enrolled during active disease.

V gene TRBV28 combines with J gene TRBJ2-5; no firm D call. Germline values: CDR1 MDHEN, CDR2 SYDVKM. Trimming left V 3 bases short and J 9 bases short, with 14 bases between. The CDR3 sequence is 13 residues long. The CDR3 protein is CASSLSAPPAQYF. In nucleotides, the CDR3 is TGTGCCAGCAGTTTGAGCGCCCCGCCGGCCCAGTACTTC.

The CDR3 DNA reads as TGCGCCAGCAGCCTAGCGGTAGCGAACTACAATGAGCAGTTCTTC. This sequence encodes CASSLAVANYNEQFF. This chain uses TRBV5-1 with TRBJ2-1, with TRBD2 matching over 7 bases. CDR3 length equals 15 residues. The germline V gene has CDR1 SGHRS and CDR2 YFSETQ. V trimming: 4 bases; J trimming: 3 bases; junction bases outside the gene matches: 7. Drawing the rest from reference TRBV5-1 and TRBJ2-1, the complete variable domain is KAGVTQTPRYLIKTRGQQVTLSCSPISGHRSVSWYQQTPGQGLQFLFEYFSETQRNKGNFPGRFSGRQFSNSRSEMNVSTLELGDSALYLCASSLAVANYNEQFFGPGTRLTVL.

This clone was picked up a small number of times. The rearrangement uses TRBV11-3 and TRBJ1-1; a possible D gene is TRBD1 (6 bases). V lost 4 bases and J lost 3, with 9 bases in between. The germline gives CDR1 SGHNT, CDR2 YENEEA. The CDR3 covers 13 residues. The CDR3 here is CASSWTVDTEAFF. CDR3 sequence (DNA): TGTGCCAGCAGCTGGACAGTTGACACTGAAGCTTTCTTT. The full variable domain, its missing parts supplied by reference TRBV11-3 and TRBJ1-1, is EAGVVQSPRYKIIEKKQPVAFWCNPISGHNTLYWYLQNLGQGPELLIRYENEEAVDDSQLPKDRFSAERLKGVDSTLKIQPAELGDSAVYLCASSWTVDTEAFFGQGTRLTVV.

This clone was seen only once. The DNA for the CDR3 is TGCGCCAGCAGGGGGACTAGCGGGGGTAACTACGAGCAGTACTTC. It yields the protein CASRGTSGGNYEQYF. The rearrangement links TRBV5-1 to TRBJ2-7; 14 bases are a match to TRBD2. CDR1 is SGHRS and CDR2 is YFSETQ in the germline V gene. This CDR3 is built from 15 residues. V was pared by 5 bases and J by 3 bases, with 4 bases of the junction left unmatched.

Concerning this clone itself: The same CDR3 arises from other DNA sequences in this sample as well. This chain connects TRBV12-3 or TRBV12-4 to TRBJ2-1; the D is unclear. The CDR3 is 11 amino acids. V lost 4 bases, J lost 7 bases, and 5 bases lay in between. Here the CDR3 DNA reads TGTGCCAGCAGTTCGTATAATGAGCAGTTCTTC. It translates to CASSSYNEQFF.

This clone was detected a few times. The chain uses TRBV5-4 and TRBJ2-7; 9 nucleotides align to TRBD1. Trimming at V came to 3 bases and at J to 7 bases, leaving 11 bases not matched to a gene. This CDR3 contains 15 residues. CDR1 is SGHNT, CDR2 YYREEE, per germline (reference sequence). The DNA of the CDR3 is TGTGCCAGCAGCTATCTAAACAGGGGGCTCGGGGAGCAGTACGTC. It encodes CASSYLNRGLGEQYV.

J is TRBJ1-1 and V is TRBV4-1, with TRBD1 matching 8 bases. Looked up from germline, CDR1 is MGHRA and CDR2 is YSYEKL. V lost 4 bases, J lost 4 bases, and 8 bases stayed unmatched. The CDR3 is 15 amino acids. CDR3 amino acids: CASSPEGQGVTEAFF. DNA for the CDR3: TGCGCCAGCAGCCCGGAAGGACAGGGCGTCACTGAAGCTTTCTTT.

The rearrangement uses TRBV2 and TRBJ2-1; a possible D gene is TRBD1 (6 bases). Germline lookup yields CDR1 SNHLY and CDR2 FYNNEI. The CDR3 covers 15 residues. Trimming took 7 bases from V and 2 from J, leaving 15 bases between them. For the CDR3, the DNA is TGTGCCAGCACTAGACAGGCTCCGACCTACAATGAGCAGTTCTTC. Translation gives CASTRQAPTYNEQFF.

The gene calls are TRBV7-9 and TRBJ2-3; the D is unclear. Germline CDR1 is SEHNR and CDR2 is FQNEAQ (reference sequence). The CDR3 is 15 residues long. The V gene lost 2 bases and the J gene lost 0 bases, with 9 bases spanning the gap. CDR3 amino acids: CASSLSYGSTDTQYF. In nucleotides, the CDR3 is TGTGCCAGCAGCTTATCGTACGGGAGCACAGATACGCAGTATTTT.

V usage is TRBV28 and J usage is TRBJ1-6, with 7 bases identical to TRBD1. V trimming: 2 bases; J trimming: 0 bases; junction bases outside the gene matches: 1. Germline CDR1 MDHEN, CDR2 SYDVKM. The CDR3 runs 16 residues. CDR3 in DNA: TGTGCCAGCAGTTTAAGGGGGCGCTCCTATAATTCACCCCTCCACTTT. Translating gives CASSLRGRSYNSPLHF.

This clone was counted between two and nine times. V is TRBV7-9 and J is TRBJ1-3, with a weak D call TRBD1 (6 bases). The CDR3 sequence is 14 residues long. In germline, CDR1 is SEHNR, CDR2 FQNEAQ (reference sequence). The V gene lost 5 bases and the J gene lost 8 bases, with 16 bases spanning the gap. This chain's CDR3 is CASSLKQGADTIYF. CDR3 in DNA: TGTGCCAGCAGCCTTAAACAGGGTGCGGACACCATATATTTT.

This rearrangement joins TRBV28 to TRBJ2-2; TRBD2 matches 7 bases. Trimming at V came to 5 bases and at J to 9 bases, leaving 9 bases not matched to a gene. The germline V gene encodes CDR1 MDHEN and CDR2 SYDVKM. The CDR3 is 14 amino acids. The CDR3 is CASSARGGRRELFF. The CDR3 DNA sequence: TGTGCCAGCAGTGCCCGCGGGGGTCGAAGGGAGCTGTTTTTT.

V usage is TRBV12-3 or TRBV12-4 and J usage is TRBJ1-2; 9 positions agree with TRBD1. This CDR3 region has 13 residues. Losses at the gene ends were 5 bases for V and 5 bases for J; bases not matched to a gene: 3. CDR3 DNA sequence: TGTGCCAGCAGTAGGGACAGGGCTTATGGCTACACCTTC. This sequence encodes CASSRDRAYGYTF.

V is TRBV7-2 and J is TRBJ2-2; D not resolved. CDR1 and CDR2 from the germline V gene are SGHTA and FQGNSA. Deletions cut 7 bases from V and 0 bases from J, with 12 bases between. The CDR3 runs to 15 residues. The DNA of the CDR3 is TGTGCCAGCACCCCTAAGCGACCGAACACCGGGGAGCTGTTTTTT. Amino acids: CASTPKRPNTGELFF.

The CDR3 region is CASSLEGDSEAFF. CDR3 bases: TGTGCCAGCAGCTTAGAGGGGGACAGTGAAGCTTTCTTT. The V gene is TRBV11-3, the J gene TRBJ1-1; TRBD1 matches at 7 bases. The CDR3 is made up of 13 amino acids. Germline V gene sequence: CDR1 SGHNT, CDR2 YENEEA. With V trimmed by 0 bases and J by 7 bases, 2 bases remained unmatched.